This T cell receptor beta chain was recovered during a study of blood T cell repertoires in COVID-19. Looking at the study overall: COVID-19 samples from acute and convalescent phases originated in the United States, Italy and Spain.

Per the study methods: Researchers report that nucleated cell counts were estimated from reference gene primer amplification. Using immunoSEQ multiplex PCR, the repertoire was profiled, and TCRdb retains in-frame clones only, with some absent. V, J and clone size are those of that table, while D and trimming were read from the DNA. The data show more than 100,000 clones, with 85% to 90% seen just once and 15% to 20% held by the top ten. In germline, CDR1 is MDHEN, CDR2 SYDVKM. The ends were cut back, 4 bases at V and 5 bases at J, with 14 bases in the middle. This CDR3 has 14 residues. This receptor was identified in a man between 50 and 59 years old with active or convalescent COVID-19. Material: peripheral blood. The rearrangement joins TRBV28 to TRBJ2-5, with D tentatively TRBD2 (7 bases). CDR3 residues: CASSSRGGPETQYF. The DNA of the CDR3 is TGTGCCAGCAGTTCGAGGGGGGGGCCGGAGACCCAGTACTTC.